Listed here are 18 T cell receptor beta chains from one sample, sequenced in a study of blood T cell repertoires in COVID-19. Using immunoSEQ multiplex PCR, the repertoire was profiled, and TCRdb retains in-frame clones only, with some absent. The table includes under 500,000 clones, around 91% detected once. Sequenced: PBMCs or T cells enriched from blood (not recorded which). These TCRs come from a man under 40 who had recovered from COVID-19.

With regard to this clone: The same CDR3 is also encoded by other DNA sequences in this sample. The chain has TRBV19 and TRBJ1-5, with D possibly matching TRBD1 (5 bases). The germline gives CDR1 LNHDA, CDR2 SQIVND (reference sequence). Trimming removed 2 bases at V and 1 base at J, with 6 bases between. The CDR3 has 14 residues. The CDR3 DNA reads as TGTGCCAGTAGTATACAGGGAAGCAATCAGCCCCAGCATTTT. It specifies CASSIQGSNQPQHF. Drawing the rest from reference TRBV19 and TRBJ1-5, the complete variable domain is DGGITQSPKYLFRKEGQNVTLSCEQNLNHDAMYWYRQDPGQGLRLIYYSQIVNDFQKGDIAEGYSVSREKKESFPLTVTSAQKNPTAFYLCASSIQGSNQPQHFGDGTRLSIL.

V is TRBV9 and J is TRBJ2-5, with 9 bases matching TRBD2. The length of the CDR3 is 15 residues. The germline V gene encodes CDR1 SGDLS and CDR2 YYNGEE. V trimming: 0 bases; J trimming: 3 bases; junction bases outside the gene matches: 3. This chain's CDR3 is CASSVGASGEETQYF. The CDR3 DNA reads TGTGCCAGCAGCGTAGGCGCTAGCGGGGAAGAGACCCAGTACTTC.

This clone has more than one count but fewer than ten. The CDR3 reads CASSLGPGTGANVLTF. In DNA, the CDR3 is TGCGCCAGCAGCTTGGGTCCAGGGACTGGGGCCAACGTCCTGACTTTC. The rearrangement uses TRBV5-1 and TRBJ2-6; TRBD1 might be the D (5 bases). V was pared by 0 bases and J by 2 bases, with 9 bases between. CDR1 is SGHRS, CDR2 YFSETQ, per germline. CDR3 length equals 16 residues.

The chain has TRBV27 and TRBJ2-2; the match to TRBD2 covers 7 bases. The junction had 10 bases not matched to a gene; V was cut back by 3 bases and J by 9 bases. CDR3 length: 15 amino acids. Germline assignment: CDR1 MNHEY and CDR2 SMNVEV (reference sequence). The CDR3: CASSLLGGSIRELFF. The CDR3 DNA reads TGTGCCAGCAGTTTGCTCGGCGGGAGCATACGGGAGCTGTTTTTT.

The rearrangement uses TRBV7-9 and TRBJ1-6; no firm D call. The germline gives CDR1 SEHNR, CDR2 FQNEAQ (reference sequence). The CDR3 extends over 14 amino acids. V was pared by 8 bases and J by 3 bases, with 11 bases between. In DNA form, the CDR3 reads TGTGCCAGCCAGAGAACAGACTATAATTCACCCCTCCACTTT. Translating it yields CASQRTDYNSPLHF.

The chain's CDR3 is CASSQGASYNSPLHF. The CDR3, as DNA: TGTGCCAGCAGCCAAGGGGCTTCCTATAATTCACCCCTCCACTTT. The chain carries TRBV3-1 (or the pseudogene TRBV3-2) and TRBJ1-6; D gene ambiguous. This CDR3 spans 15 amino acids. CDR1 and CDR2 from the germline V gene are LGHDT and YNNKEL (reference sequence). With 1 base removed from V and 1 base from J, the gap between germline ends came to 5 bases.

This clone was recorded only once. The chain employs TRBV7-2 and TRBJ2-7, with D perhaps matching TRBD1 (6 bases). V was trimmed by 0 bases and J by 3 bases, leaving 9 bases between them. The CDR3 extends over 14 amino acids. Looked up from germline, CDR1 is SGHTA and CDR2 is FQGNSA. CDR3 nucleotides: TGTGCCAGCAGCTTAGCTCCAGGGGACTACGAGCAGTACTTC. This codes for CASSLAPGDYEQYF.

This clone was recorded once. The chain links TRBV7-9 to TRBJ2-5; 14 bases align to TRBD2. This CDR3 has 17 residues. V was pared by 5 bases and J by 2 bases, with 7 bases of the junction left unmatched. Germline assignment: CDR1 SEHNR and CDR2 FQNEAQ (reference sequence). CDR3 in amino acids: CASSTGLAGDLQETQYF. The CDR3, as DNA: TGTGCCAGCAGCACGGGACTAGCGGGAGACCTACAAGAGACCCAGTACTTC.

The CDR3 DNA sequence: TGTGCCAGCAGTTCCCAGACTAGCTTCAACAATGAGCAGTTCTTC. Its protein product is CASSSQTSFNNEQFF. V is TRBV28 and J is TRBJ2-1, with TRBD2 matching over 7 bases. The V segment lost 4 bases and the J segment 5 bases; nucleotides outside the gene matches: 8. Germline V gene sequence: CDR1 MDHEN, CDR2 SYDVKM. CDR3 size: 15 residues.

This clone showed up just a few times. CDR3 region: CASSTRAGETQYF. CDR3 nucleotide sequence: TGTGCCAGCAGTACTAGGGCGGGAGAGACCCAGTACTTC. The chain joins TRBV2 to TRBJ2-5, with a weak D call TRBD2 (5 bases). The CDR3 runs to 13 residues. Germline-derived CDR1 and CDR2 are SNHLY and FYNNEI. The V and J ends lost 5 bases and 4 bases respectively, with 11 bases between them.

The chain links TRBV6-1 to TRBJ2-7, with TRBD1 matching over 7 bases. CDR1 is MNHNS, CDR2 SASEGT, per germline. CDR3 length: 15 amino acids. Trimming at V came to 1 base and at J to 4 bases, leaving 7 bases not matched to a gene. CDR3 residues: CASSEGTGSLYEQYF. Written as DNA, the CDR3 is TGTGCCAGCAGTGAAGGGACAGGTTCCTTATACGAGCAGTACTTC.

The CDR3 DNA sequence: TGTGCCAGCAGTGGACGGGCAGGGGGGTATCAAAACACCATATATTTT. Amino acids: CASSGRAGGYQNTIYF. This rearrangement joins TRBV6-1 to TRBJ1-3, with 7 positions matching TRBD1. Per germline, CDR1 MNHNS and CDR2 SASEGT. The CDR3 consists of 16 residues. With V trimmed by 4 bases and J by 6 bases, 12 bases remained unmatched.

The chain is built from TRBV7-9 and TRBJ1-4; perhaps TRBD1 as D (5 bases). V gave up 5 bases and J gave up 4 bases, with 11 bases separating them. This CDR3 has 14 residues. The germline V gene encodes CDR1 SEHNR and CDR2 FQNEAQ (reference sequence). CDR3 DNA sequence: TGTGCCAGCAGCGCGGGGCGAAGTAATGAAAAACTGTTTTTT. This codes for CASSAGRSNEKLFF.

The chain couples TRBV2 to TRBJ2-1; tentative D call: TRBD1 (6 bases). Germline CDR1 SNHLY, CDR2 FYNNEI. There are 12 residues in the CDR3. V was shortened by 6 bases and J by 8 bases, with 11 bases between the two germline ends. The CDR3 sequence is CASRVRQDEQFF. In DNA form, the CDR3 reads TGTGCCAGCAGGGTACGACAGGATGAGCAGTTCTTC. The whole variable domain, remainder taken from reference TRBV2 and TRBJ2-1, is EPEVTQTPSHQVTQMGQEVILRCVPISNHLYFYWYRQILGQKVEFLVSFYNNEISEKSEIFDDQFSVERPDGSNFTLKIRSTKLEDSAMYFCASRVRQDEQFFGPGTRLTVL.

The chain is built from TRBV2 and TRBJ2-3; TRBD1 might be the D (7 bases). Looked up from germline, CDR1 is SNHLY and CDR2 is FYNNEI. V lost 6 bases, J lost 4 bases, and 23 bases lay in between. CDR3 length equals 17 residues. The CDR3 DNA sequence: TGTGCCAGCAGCCCCGGGACCACCGTCAGGGGGGCAGATACGCAGTATTTT. Translated: CASSPGTTVRGADTQYF.

This clone was detected only once. The chain employs TRBV5-5 and TRBJ2-1; 8 positions match TRBD2. The CDR3 covers 18 residues. With V trimmed by 4 bases and J by 3 bases, 15 bases remained unmatched. The germline V gene has CDR1 SGHKS and CDR2 YYEKEE (reference sequence). Here the CDR3 DNA reads TGTGCCAGCAGCACCGACACTAGCGGCCTTAACTACTACAATGAGCAGTTCTTC. It is translated as CASSTDTSGLNYYNEQFF.

To note about this clone: Other DNA sequences in the same sample also yield this CDR3. The chain is built from TRBV29-1 and TRBJ2-5; weak D call: TRBD1 (6 bases). There are 12 residues in the CDR3. The germline gives CDR1 SQVTM, CDR2 ANQGSEA. V was cut by 6 bases and J by 2 bases, with 10 bases left in between. CDR3 DNA: TGCAGCGTCCGAGGGGGACAAGAGACCCAGTACTTC. It is translated as CSVRGGQETQYF.

This clone was seen a handful of times. This chain uses TRBV3-1 (or the pseudogene TRBV3-2) with TRBJ1-4, with D uncertain. This CDR3 is built from 12 residues. V lost 1 base to trimming and J lost 6 bases, with 3 bases between them. Per germline, CDR1 LGHDT and CDR2 YNNKEL (reference sequence). The CDR3 protein is CASSQGDEKLFF. CDR3 DNA sequence: TGTGCCAGCAGCCAAGGAGATGAAAAACTGTTTTTT.